The 28 T cell receptor beta chains below come from one sample, sequenced in a study of T cell repertoires in cytomegalovirus infection (dated 2019 in TCRdb). TCRdb records Illumina HiSeq 1500 as the sequencer. TCRdb applied fastp at Q25 and MiXCR to the public reads, then kept only in-frame beta chains. Each record represents a unique CDR3 protein, reported with the most common genes and DNA among its rows. The sample includes around 530,000 distinct CDR3 sequences, with more than 20% observed a single time. Jointly, the top ten make up roughly 13% of the sample. The sample consisted of PBMCs. The receptors come from a human donor in good health (CMV status not recorded). Some clones in this sample may be carry-over from other donors' samples.

This clonotype was detected only once. This chain joins TRBV19 and TRBJ2-2; tentative D call: TRBD1 (6 bases). V shed 9 bases and J shed 4 bases, with 15 bases lying between them. Germline lookup yields CDR1 LNHDA and CDR2 SQIVND (reference sequence). This CDR3 comprises 14 residues. The CDR3 nucleotides read TGTGCCAGCTGCCTCAGGGGATTCACCGGGGAGCTGTTTTTT. Its protein is CASCLRGFTGELFF.

This clonotype was seen just once. V gene TRBV7-2 combines with J gene TRBJ2-5; 9 positions agree with TRBD1. Germline CDR1 and CDR2: SGHTA and FQGNSA. Trimming cost V 4 bases and J 4 bases; bases outside gene matches: 16. The CDR3 totals 18 residues. The CDR3 protein is CASSSKKPGQGSRETQYF. The CDR3 coding sequence is TGTGCCAGCAGCTCGAAAAAACCGGGACAGGGCAGTAGAGAGACCCAGTACTTC.

The gene calls are TRBV25-1 and TRBJ1-2; the D is unclear. Germline assignment: CDR1 MGHDK and CDR2 SYGVNS. The CDR3 is 11 residues long. Trimming took 7 bases from V and 8 from J, leaving 11 bases between them. The CDR3 spells CASNGGNGYTF. The CDR3, as DNA: TGTGCCAGCAACGGCGGGAACGGCTACACCTTC.

A few counts support this clonotype. The CDR3 nucleotides read TGTGCCAGCAGTGAGACAGCCTACTATGGCTACACCTTC. It codes for CASSETAYYGYTF. The chain recombines TRBV2 with TRBJ1-2, with TRBD1 as a possible D gene (5 bases). Trimming cost V 3 bases and J 3 bases, with 8 bases left between them. CDR1 is SNHLY and CDR2 is FYNNEI in the germline V gene. CDR3 length: 13 amino acids. Complete variable domain (other parts from reference TRBV2 and TRBJ1-2): EPEVTQTPSHQVTQMGQEVILRCVPISNHLYFYWYRQILGQKVEFLVSFYNNEISEKSEIFDDQFSVERPDGSNFTLKIRSTKLEDSAMYFCASSETAYYGYTFGSGTRLTVV.

V gene TRBV7-6 combines with J gene TRBJ1-1, with 9 bases lining up with TRBD1. V was pared by 5 bases and J by 7 bases, with 8 bases of the junction left unmatched. The CDR3 contains 14 residues. The germline V gene has CDR1 SGHVS and CDR2 FNYEAQ. CDR3 region: CASSPGQGIFEAFF. CDR3 coding DNA: TGTGCCAGCAGCCCCGGACAGGGGATCTTTGAAGCTTTCTTT.

This clonotype was seen many times. The chain combines TRBV7-2 with TRBJ2-3; TRBD2 matches at 9 bases. V was pared by 1 base and J by 4 bases, with 3 bases of the junction left unmatched. The germline CDR1 and CDR2 sequences are SGHTA and FQGNSA. The CDR3 is 15 residues long. DNA for the CDR3: TGTGCCAGCAGCTTAGAGGCGGGAGGGCCAGATACGCAGTATTTT. Translating gives CASSLEAGGPDTQYF.

J is TRBJ2-7 and V is TRBV7-9; 8 bases are a match to TRBD2. This CDR3 spans 15 amino acids. Germline V gives CDR1 SEHNR, CDR2 FQNEAQ (reference sequence). With V trimmed by 0 bases and J by 3 bases, 4 bases remained unmatched. CDR3 sequence (DNA): TGTGCCAGCAGCTTAGCCTCTGGGACTAGCTACGAGCAGTACGTC. This codes for CASSLASGTSYEQYV.

This chain links TRBV6-5 with TRBJ2-7, with D hard to call. Germline lookup yields CDR1 MNHEY and CDR2 SVGAGI. The CDR3 covers 12 residues. V was clipped by 11 bases and J by 2 bases, with 13 bases between them. In DNA, the CDR3 is TGTGCCGCCGGGTTGGAACCCTACGAGCAGTACTTC. This sequence encodes CAAGLEPYEQYF.

The gene calls are TRBV25-1 and TRBJ2-6; D possibly corresponds to TRBD2 (5 bases). The CDR3 has 16 residues. Germline loops: CDR1 MGHDK, CDR2 SYGVNS. Trimming shortened V by 8 bases and J by 1 base, and 15 bases separated the two germline ends. The CDR3 spells CASEYIGESGANVLTF. The CDR3 DNA is TGTGCCAGCGAATACATTGGGGAGTCTGGGGCCAACGTCCTGACTTTC.

Only a few counts were recorded for this clonotype. The V gene is TRBV28, the J gene TRBJ2-1; D is perhaps TRBD2 (5 bases). From germline, CDR1 is MDHEN and CDR2 SYDVKM. The CDR3 sequence is 12 residues long. Between the trimmed V and J ends, which lost 2 bases and 11 bases, there was a span of 10 bases. CDR3: CASSLPDLKQFF. In DNA, the CDR3 is TGTGCCAGCAGTTTACCGGACTTGAAGCAGTTCTTC.

This clonotype was found a few times. V usage is TRBV10-1 and J usage is TRBJ2-7; 7 bases map to TRBD1. Germline trimming cut 3 bases from V and 3 bases from J; bases unmatched to any gene: 11. Germline assignment: CDR1 WNHNN and CDR2 SYGVQD (reference sequence). The CDR3 contains 16 residues. The CDR3 bases are TGCGCCAGCAGTGAATTAGACAGGGTAAATTACTACGAGCAGTACGTC. It is translated as CASSELDRVNYYEQYV.

The rearrangement links TRBV28 to TRBJ2-5; the D is unclear. Trimming shortened V by 6 bases and J by 3 bases, and 11 bases separated the two germline ends. Per the germline V gene, CDR1 is MDHEN and CDR2 is SYDVKM. This CDR3 comprises 13 residues. DNA of the CDR3: TGTGCCAGCAGCCGACATTTTAAAGAGACCCAGTACTTC. This encodes CASSRHFKETQYF.

This clonotype was found a few times. The chain couples TRBV7-2 to TRBJ2-1; TRBD1 aligns across 7 bases. Germline CDR1 reads SGHTA; CDR2 reads FQGNSA. The length of the CDR3 is 14 residues. The V segment lost 5 bases and the J segment 6 bases; nucleotides outside the gene matches: 7. The CDR3 region has the DNA TGTGCCAGCAGCCACGGGACAGCTCTCAATGAGCAGTTCTTC. It yields the protein CASSHGTALNEQFF.

The V call is TRBV6-2 or TRBV6-3, the J call TRBJ1-1; D unresolved. Germline V CDR1 and CDR2: MNHEY, SVGEGT. This CDR3 is 13 amino acids long. Trimming removed 2 bases at V and 1 base at J, with 5 bases between. CDR3: CASSYISNTEAFF. CDR3 nucleotides: TGTGCCAGCAGTTACATCTCGAACACTGAAGCTTTCTTT.

The chain recombines TRBV30 with TRBJ1-1; D call uncertain. Trimming took off 7 bases at V and 3 bases at J, with 18 bases between the two ends. Germline loops: CDR1 GTSNPN, CDR2 SVGIG (reference sequence). The CDR3 extends over 14 amino acids. DNA of the CDR3: TGTGCCTATAAGCCTGGGGTTTGGGACACTGAAGCTTTCTTT. Residues: CAYKPGVWDTEAFF.

This clonotype showed up just a few times. The chain has TRBV20-1 and TRBJ2-3; TRBD2 matches at 8 bases. The V gene's germline CDR1 is DFQATT and CDR2 SNEGSKA (reference sequence). The J segment lost 2 bases and the V segment lost 0 bases, leaving 7 bases of the junction unmatched. The CDR3 totals 16 residues. CDR3 coding DNA: TGCAGTGCTAGAGATTGGGGCGGGAGGTCCACAGATACGCAGTATTTT. Its translation: CSARDWGGRSTDTQYF.

This clonotype was found a few times. The chain employs TRBV20-1 and TRBJ1-5; D unclear. CDR1 and CDR2 from the germline V gene are DFQATT and SNEGSKA (reference sequence). CDR3 size: 13 residues. The V end was cut by 3 bases, the J end by 6 bases, with 12 bases between. CDR3 DNA sequence: TGCAGTGCTAGTGTGCAGTACGGTCAGCCCCAGCATTTT. Translation gives CSASVQYGQPQHF.

This clonotype was picked up a small number of times. The gene calls are TRBV4-1 and TRBJ2-1, with D perhaps matching TRBD1 (6 bases). This CDR3 region has 15 residues. V lost 5 bases, J lost 6 bases, and 17 bases lay in between. Germline V gene lookup returns CDR1 MGHRA and CDR2 YSYEKL. The CDR3 spells CASSFEEARGNEQFF. CDR3 DNA: TGCGCCAGCAGCTTCGAAGAGGCCAGGGGCAATGAGCAGTTCTTC.

In its sample, this clonotype was seen many times. The V and J genes are TRBV7-8 and TRBJ1-1, with TRBD1 as a possible D gene (6 bases). This CDR3 is built from 14 residues. The germline gives CDR1 SGHVS, CDR2 FQNEAQ. With 2 bases removed from V and 6 bases from J, the gap between germline ends came to 13 bases. CDR3 coding DNA: TGTGCCAGCAGCTTAATGAGGGGGTTGGCTGAAGCTTTCTTT. As protein: CASSLMRGLAEAFF.

This chain links TRBV11-1 with TRBJ2-1; 12 bases match TRBD2. The V gene end was trimmed by 5 bases and the J gene end by 5 bases; junction bases not matched to a gene: 7. The CDR3 loop spans 16 amino acids. Germline CDR1 and CDR2: SGHAT and FQDESV (reference sequence). The CDR3 DNA reads as TGTGCCAGCAGCGCCGGGGGACTAGCGGGTAACAATGAGCAGTTCTTC. This encodes CASSAGGLAGNNEQFF.

The rearrangement uses TRBV19 and TRBJ1-5; D is perhaps TRBD1 (6 bases). The CDR3 is made up of 17 amino acids. V was pared by 6 bases and J by 5 bases, with 23 bases between. CDR1 and CDR2 (germline): LNHDA, SQIVND (reference sequence). This CDR3 reads CASRSAGRGGIYQPQHF. CDR3 DNA: TGTGCCAGTAGATCTGCTGGAAGGGGGGGCATCTATCAGCCCCAGCATTTT.

This sequence joins TRBV4-1 and TRBJ2-7; TRBD2 is a possible D gene (6 bases). This CDR3 has 15 amino acids. Trimming took 1 base from V and 1 from J, leaving 11 bases between them. CDR1 and CDR2 from the germline V gene are MGHRA and YSYEKL. The CDR3 protein is CASSQVAAGSYEQYV. The CDR3, as DNA: TGCGCCAGCAGCCAAGTGGCCGCGGGATCCTACGAGCAGTACGTC.

In its sample, this clonotype was seen many times. The chain carries TRBV7-6 and TRBJ2-1, with TRBD2 matching over 8 bases. From germline, CDR1 is SGHVS and CDR2 FNYEAQ. V shed 1 base and J 4 bases; nucleotides not matched to a gene: 6. There are 16 residues in the CDR3. The CDR3 spells CASSLGSGANYNEQFF. The CDR3 bases are TGTGCCAGCAGCTTAGGTAGCGGGGCTAATTACAATGAGCAGTTCTTC.

This clonotype has just a few counts. The chain has TRBV5-1 and TRBJ2-1; either TRBD1 or TRBD2 may fit D (5 bases each). The ends were cut back, 4 bases at V and 5 bases at J, with 13 bases in the middle. Germline V gene sequence: CDR1 SGHRS, CDR2 YFSETQ. This CDR3 is 14 amino acids long. The CDR3 loop is CASSQGRINNEQFF. Here the CDR3 DNA reads TGCGCCAGCAGCCAGGGACGGATTAACAATGAGCAGTTCTTC.

This clonotype was counted ten times or more. This rearrangement joins TRBV7-6 to TRBJ1-1; no reliable D call. The length of the CDR3 is 16 residues. Germline-derived CDR1 and CDR2 are SGHVS and FNYEAQ. V was pared by 5 bases and J by 4 bases, with 20 bases between. The CDR3 DNA sequence: TGTGCCAGCAGCCCTCGACCTGTCGAGGGTGGCACTGAAGCTTTCTTT. It yields the protein CASSPRPVEGGTEAFF.

The sample holds a few counts of this clonotype. The chain couples TRBV28 to TRBJ1-5; TRBD1 agrees at 8 bases. The trim removed 6 bases at V and 11 bases at J, leaving 9 bases unmatched. The CDR3 spans 13 residues. CDR1 is MDHEN and CDR2 is SYDVKM in the germline V gene. This CDR3 reads CASSRKDRAAQHF. CDR3 nucleotide sequence: TGTGCCAGCAGCCGAAAGGACAGGGCAGCCCAGCATTTT.

There are a few counts of this clonotype. The chain combines TRBV19 with TRBJ2-1; 9 bases map to TRBD1. The trim removed 1 base at V and 3 bases at J, leaving 7 bases unmatched. CDR3 length: 17 residues. Germline lookup yields CDR1 LNHDA and CDR2 SQIVND (reference sequence). The CDR3 nucleotides read TGTGCCAGTAGTATAGTAGGTACAGGGGGCATCTACAATGAGCAGTTCTTC. Amino acids: CASSIVGTGGIYNEQFF.

This clonotype turned up a few times. The gene calls are TRBV7-9 and TRBJ1-2; D not certain. Germline values: CDR1 SEHNR, CDR2 FQNEAQ (reference sequence). The CDR3 is 16 residues long. V lost 0 bases, J lost 0 bases, and 11 bases lay in between. In DNA form, the CDR3 reads TGTGCCAGCAGCTTAGCGGCGGCAGAAGCTAACTATGGCTACACCTTC. It is translated as CASSLAAAEANYGYTF.